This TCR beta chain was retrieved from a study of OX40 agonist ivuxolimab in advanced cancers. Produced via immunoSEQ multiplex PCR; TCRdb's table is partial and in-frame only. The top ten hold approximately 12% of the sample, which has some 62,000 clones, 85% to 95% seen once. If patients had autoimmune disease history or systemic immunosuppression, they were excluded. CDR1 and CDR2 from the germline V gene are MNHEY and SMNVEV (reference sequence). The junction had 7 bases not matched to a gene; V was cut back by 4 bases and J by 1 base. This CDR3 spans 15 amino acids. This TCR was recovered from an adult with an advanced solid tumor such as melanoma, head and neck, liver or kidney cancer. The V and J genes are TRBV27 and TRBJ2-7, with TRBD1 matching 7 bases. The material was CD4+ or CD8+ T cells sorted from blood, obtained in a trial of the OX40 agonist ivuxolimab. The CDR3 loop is CASSSWTGDSYEQYF. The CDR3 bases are TGTGCCAGCAGTTCGTGGACAGGTGATTCCTACGAGCAGTACTTC.